The sample holds a few counts of the clone carrying this T cell receptor beta chain. V was shortened by 0 bases and J by 1 base, with 13 bases between the two germline ends. The CDR3 length is 16 residues. Germline V gene sequence: CDR1 SGHKS, CDR2 YYEKEE (reference sequence). This entry comes from a study of human T cells and chemical hapten exposure. From the RACE reads, TCRdb called clonotypes with MiXCR, one entry per CDR3 protein. The table has fewer than 500,000 distinct CDR3 sequences, 4.8% seen once. Time point meaning: patch test 1, 2 weeks after DPC sensitization. Treatment noted: therapeutic diphenylcyclopropenone sensitization with weekly scalp DPC.

The chain employs TRBV5-5 and TRBJ1-1; a possible D gene is TRBD1 (6 bases). The TCR comes from a woman in her forties or fifties with alopecia areata. Some clones in this sample may be carry-over from other donors' samples. The material sequenced was whole blood, taken in connection with sensitization to the hapten diphenylcyclopropenone (DPC). The CDR3 protein is CASSLGAGVRNTEAFF. The DNA of the CDR3 is TGTGCCAGCAGCTTGGGGGCAGGGGTTAGGAACACTGAAGCTTTCTTT. Based on the CDR3 plus reference TRBV5-5 and TRBJ1-1, the full variable domain is DAGVTQSPTHLIKTRGQQVTLRCSPISGHKSVSWYQQVLGQGPQFIFQYYEKEERGRGNFPDRFSARQFPNYSSELNVNALLLGDSALYLCASSLGAGVRNTEAFFGQGTRLTVV.